Below, 14 T cell receptor beta chains from the same sample are listed, as sequenced in a study of blood T cell repertoires in COVID-19 (dated by TCRdb to between 2020 and 2021). Preparation of the library involved the immunoSEQ multiplex PCR assay. The table was pulled from immuneACCESS by TCRdb, which kept in-frame rearrangements only. Such tables lose some clones; where checked, under half of the loss comes from unresolved V genes, and the rest has no known cause. In this sample the table shows 55,000 to 75,000 clones, approximately 78% of which occur a single time. The top ten clonotypes cover 9.2% of the sample. Sequenced input: peripheral blood. Receptors were obtained from a human donor in a cohort sampled during active COVID-19.

The V gene is TRBV28, the J gene TRBJ2-5; 12 nucleotides line up with TRBD2. J was trimmed by 2 bases and V by 5 bases; bases with no gene match: 3. This CDR3 spans 15 amino acids. Germline V CDR1 and CDR2: MDHEN, SYDVKM. The CDR3: CASSRLAGAQETQYF. The CDR3 nucleotides are TGTGCCAGCAGTAGACTAGCGGGAGCGCAAGAGACCCAGTACTTC.

V is TRBV14 and J is TRBJ2-7, with 11 positions matching TRBD2. The germline CDR1 and CDR2 sequences are SGHDN and FVKESK. The CDR3 is 18 amino acids. Trimming removed 0 bases from V and 0 bases from J; junction bases left unmatched: 7. In nucleotides, the CDR3 is TGTGCCAGCAGCCAAGATTTAGCGGGAGGGCCCAGCTCCTACGAGCAGTACTTC. Protein product: CASSQDLAGGPSSYEQYF.

This chain joins TRBV16 and TRBJ2-5; 10 positions match TRBD1. Germline-derived CDR1 and CDR2 are KGHSY and FQNENV. V dropped 2 bases and J dropped 5; count of bases not matched to a gene: 11. The CDR3 extends over 17 amino acids. The CDR3 region has the DNA TGTGCCAGCAGCCAAGGTGGACAGGGGGTACCAGAGGAGACCCAGTACTTC. This gives the protein CASSQGGQGVPEETQYF.

The chain uses TRBV6-5 and TRBJ1-5; 9 positions agree with TRBD1. CDR3 length: 15 residues. Germline loops: CDR1 MNHEY, CDR2 SVGAGI. The V segment lost 4 bases and the J segment 8 bases; nucleotides outside the gene matches: 9. CDR3 amino acids: CASSSGQGVREPQHF. CDR3 nucleotide sequence: TGTGCCAGCAGTTCGGGACAGGGCGTCAGGGAGCCCCAGCATTTT.

The DNA of the CDR3 is TGTGCCAGCAGGATAAACAGTGCTATTGGAAACACCATATATTTT. It yields the protein CASRINSAIGNTIYF. The J gene is TRBJ1-3, the V gene TRBV6-5; no clear D. Trimming took off 6 bases at V and 3 bases at J, with 15 bases between the two ends. CDR1 and CDR2 from the germline V gene are MNHEY and SVGAGI. This CDR3 has 15 residues.

The chain links TRBV3-1 (or the pseudogene TRBV3-2) to TRBJ2-7, with a tentative D call TRBD2 (5 bases). V was trimmed by 2 bases and J by 3 bases, leaving 23 bases between them. Per germline, CDR1 LGHDT and CDR2 YNNKEL (reference sequence). This CDR3 is 18 amino acids long. This CDR3 is CASSQNPPRWESSYEQYF. The CDR3 coding sequence is TGTGCCAGCAGCCAAAATCCACCCAGGTGGGAGTCGAGCTACGAGCAGTACTTC.

This clone has just a few counts. This chain uses TRBV5-4 with TRBJ2-3; D perhaps matches TRBD1 (5 bases). Germline-derived CDR1 and CDR2 are SGHNT and YYREEE (reference sequence). V lost 0 bases, J lost 2 bases, and 10 bases lay in between. The CDR3 contains 15 residues. The CDR3 region is CASSLDQGFTDTQYF. In nucleotides, the CDR3 is TGTGCCAGCAGCTTGGACCAGGGATTCACAGATACGCAGTATTTT.

The V call is TRBV6-5, the J call TRBJ1-2; 7 bases line up with TRBD1. CDR3 length: 13 amino acids. Germline trimming cut 4 bases from V and 7 bases from J; bases unmatched to any gene: 6. Germline values: CDR1 MNHEY, CDR2 SVGAGI. The CDR3 here is CASSSVTGSGYTF. As DNA, the CDR3 is TGTGCCAGCAGTTCCGTGACAGGGTCTGGCTACACCTTC.

The genes are TRBV4-2 and TRBJ1-2; D is unresolved. The CDR3 consists of 15 residues. Germline loops: CDR1 LGHNA, CDR2 YNFKEQ. V lost 0 bases, J lost 4 bases, and 12 bases lay in between. The CDR3 DNA sequence: TGTGCCAGCAGCCAAGATCAAGCGGGGAGCTATGGCTACACCTTC. Translated, it gives CASSQDQAGSYGYTF.

This CDR3 reads CAWSGNSREFGDTQYF. The CDR3 DNA sequence: TGTGCCTGGAGTGGCAACTCGCGGGAGTTCGGAGATACGCAGTATTTT. The chain joins TRBV30 to TRBJ2-3, with TRBD2 matching 7 bases. The germline V gene encodes CDR1 GTSNPN and CDR2 SVGIG (reference sequence). V trimming: 1 base; J trimming: 5 bases; junction bases outside the gene matches: 12. This CDR3 contains 16 residues.

The CDR3: CATGQRGLGTGELFF. The CDR3 DNA follows: TGTGCCACCGGCCAAAGGGGGCTTGGGACCGGGGAGCTGTTTTTT. The J gene is TRBJ2-2, the V gene TRBV15, with TRBD1 matching 7 bases. The length of the CDR3 is 15 residues. CDR1 is LNHNV, CDR2 YYDKDF, per germline (reference sequence). V lost 8 bases, J lost 5 bases, and 11 bases stayed unmatched.

The chain combines TRBV10-3 with TRBJ2-5, with 11 bases lining up with TRBD2. Trimming removed 3 bases from V and 3 bases from J; junction bases left unmatched: 3. The CDR3 extends over 15 amino acids. CDR1 is ENHRY and CDR2 is SYGVKD in the germline V gene. CDR3 region: CAISDIAGGKETQYF. The CDR3 DNA is TGTGCCATCAGTGACATAGCGGGAGGGAAAGAGACCCAGTACTTC.

This chain connects TRBV7-2 to TRBJ1-2, with 8 bases that match TRBD1. From germline, CDR1 is SGHTA and CDR2 FQGNSA. CDR3 length: 16 residues. V was pared by 4 bases and J by 0 bases, with 7 bases of the junction left unmatched. The CDR3 DNA is TGTGCCAGCAGCTCTCGGGACAGGCCAGCTAACTATGGCTACACCTTC. This encodes CASSSRDRPANYGYTF.

This rearrangement joins TRBV6-5 to TRBJ2-1; TRBD1 aligns across 7 bases. V was pared by 2 bases and J by 8 bases, with 0 bases of the junction left unmatched. Germline V gives CDR1 MNHEY, CDR2 SVGAGI. The CDR3 sequence is 12 residues long. In DNA form, the CDR3 reads TGTGCCAGCAGTTACGGGACAGATGAGCAGTTCTTC. As protein: CASSYGTDEQFF.